The 2 T cell receptor beta chains given below trace back to one sample, sequenced in a study of blood T cell repertoires in COVID-19. Assay used: immunoSEQ multiplex PCR; TCRdb lists only in-frame clones, some missing. The sample has some 150,000 clones, approximately 86% seen once. The specimen sequenced was peripheral blood. The receptors shown here come from a woman in her sixties with active or convalescent COVID-19.

V is TRBV4-1 and J is TRBJ1-1; no definite D call. CDR1 and CDR2 (germline): MGHRA, YSYEKL. V gave up 2 bases and J gave up 2 bases, with 6 bases separating them. The CDR3 loop spans 13 amino acids. DNA of the CDR3: TGCGCCAGCAGCCAACAGGAAAACACTGAAGCTTTCTTT. Protein product: CASSQQENTEAFF.

The V and J genes are TRBV6-6 and TRBJ2-5; 8 nucleotides match TRBD1. Germline CDR1 is MNHNY and CDR2 is SVGAGI (reference sequence). This CDR3 spans 15 amino acids. Germline trimming cut 8 bases from V and 2 bases from J; bases unmatched to any gene: 10. This chain's CDR3 is CASGGGTGLQETQYF. In DNA, the CDR3 is TGTGCCAGCGGGGGCGGGACAGGACTTCAAGAGACCCAGTACTTC.